These 12 T cell receptor beta chains were all obtained from the same sample, sequenced in a study of cytomegalovirus exposure and HLA in healthy donors. Amplification used 60 Vbeta primers and 13 Jbeta primers. Sequencing used immunoSEQ multiplex PCR; TCRdb keeps in-frame clones, though not all of them. This sample yields just over 150,000 clones, of which approximately 80% are seen a single time; around 6.5% belongs to the top ten. The sample consisted of PBMCs. The receptors were gathered from a male donor in good health and CMV-seropositive.

The J gene is TRBJ1-1, the V gene TRBV15; a weak D match, TRBD1 (6 bases). Trimming removed 5 bases at V and 1 base at J, with 14 bases between. The CDR3 contains 15 residues. CDR1 is LNHNV and CDR2 is YYDKDF in the germline V gene (reference sequence). CDR3: CATSPGAGANTEAFF. CDR3 coding DNA: TGTGCCACCAGCCCAGGGGCCGGAGCGAACACTGAAGCTTTCTTT.

The chain employs TRBV29-1 and TRBJ2-1, with D possibly being TRBD2 (6 bases). The CDR3 sequence is 14 residues long. Germline CDR1 reads SQVTM; CDR2 reads ANQGSEA. V dropped 4 bases and J dropped 2 bases, with 12 bases sitting between them. CDR3 nucleotides: TGCAGCGTTGTGGGACTGCCACCCTACAATGAGCAGTTCTTC. Its translation is CSVVGLPPYNEQFF.

The chain employs TRBV19 and TRBJ1-2; 10 nucleotides align to TRBD1. CDR1 and CDR2 (germline): LNHDA, SQIVND (reference sequence). V was clipped by 7 bases and J by 0 bases; unmatched bases: 14. The CDR3 length is 18 residues. As DNA, the CDR3 is TGTGCCAGTAAGCAAATAGGGACAGGGGTAGGAGCTAACTATGGCTACACCTTC. This translates into CASKQIGTGVGANYGYTF.

The chain joins TRBV7-9 to TRBJ2-7; perhaps TRBD1 as D (6 bases). Germline V lookup: CDR1 SEHNR, CDR2 FQNEAQ (reference sequence). V gave up 1 base and J gave up 0 bases, with 10 bases separating them. The CDR3 loop spans 15 amino acids. The CDR3 loop reads CASSLDRARSYEQYF. The CDR3 DNA is TGTGCCAGCAGCTTAGACAGGGCCCGCTCCTACGAGCAGTACTTC.

The rearrangement uses TRBV29-1 and TRBJ2-3, with D maybe TRBD1 (5 bases). The CDR3 length is 12 residues. V was clipped by 3 bases and J by 5 bases, with 9 bases between them. The germline gives CDR1 SQVTM, CDR2 ANQGSEA. CDR3 loop: CSVDPGLDTQYF. Written as DNA, the CDR3 is TGCAGCGTTGATCCAGGGCTAGATACGCAGTATTTT.

V and J are TRBV5-4 and TRBJ2-7; 10 nucleotides align to TRBD2. V lost 2 bases and J lost 7; bases outside the gene matches: 9. The CDR3 consists of 15 residues. Germline V gives CDR1 SGHNT, CDR2 YYREEE (reference sequence). CDR3: CASSLLAGPLDEQYF. Written as DNA, the CDR3 is TGTGCCAGCAGCTTACTAGCGGGGCCTCTCGATGAGCAGTACTTC.

J is TRBJ2-1 and V is TRBV10-3; 11 bases are a match to TRBD2. This CDR3 is 15 amino acids long. Germline assignment: CDR1 ENHRY and CDR2 SYGVKD. The V segment lost 2 bases and the J segment 4 bases; nucleotides outside the gene matches: 1. The CDR3 sequence is CAISERTSGYNEQFF. DNA of the CDR3: TGTGCCATCAGTGAGAGGACTAGCGGGTACAATGAGCAGTTCTTC.

The chain links TRBV5-4 to TRBJ2-7; D might be TRBD2 (5 bases). The V and J ends lost 7 bases and 0 bases respectively, with 14 bases between them. In germline, CDR1 is SGHNT, CDR2 YYREEE (reference sequence). The CDR3 is made up of 14 amino acids. In DNA, the CDR3 is TGTGCCAGCGAGGCTAGCCCATCCTCCTACGAGCAGTACTTC. Amino acid sequence: CASEASPSSYEQYF. Based on the CDR3 plus reference TRBV5-4 and TRBJ2-7, the full variable domain is ETGVTQSPTHLIKTRGQQVTLRCSSQSGHNTVSWYQQALGQGPQFIFQYYREEENGRGNFPPRFSGLQFPNYSSELNVNALELDDSALYLCASEASPSSYEQYFGPGTRLTVT.

This rearrangement joins TRBV29-1 to TRBJ2-1, with TRBD2 matching 13 bases. V was clipped by 3 bases and J by 12 bases; unmatched bases: 8. CDR1 is SQVTM and CDR2 is ANQGSEA in the germline V gene. CDR3 size: 14 residues. The CDR3 region is CSVEARLAGGRQFF. CDR3 nucleotide sequence: TGCAGCGTTGAGGCTCGACTAGCGGGAGGAAGGCAGTTCTTC.

In its sample, this clone was seen once. The V call is TRBV19, the J call TRBJ2-7, with D perhaps TRBD1 (6 bases). Trimming stripped 3 bases from V and 3 bases from J, with 18 bases between. The CDR3 totals 16 residues. Germline lookup yields CDR1 LNHDA and CDR2 SQIVND (reference sequence). The CDR3 loop is CASSIPRGQLSYEQYF. CDR3 bases: TGTGCCAGTAGTATCCCCCGCGGACAGTTAAGCTACGAGCAGTACTTC.

V and J are TRBV7-2 and TRBJ2-7; 9 bases are a match to TRBD1. The CDR3 extends over 15 amino acids. Trimming at V came to 1 base and at J to 6 bases, leaving 7 bases not matched to a gene. Germline assignment: CDR1 SGHTA and CDR2 FQGNSA. The CDR3, as DNA: TGTGCCAGCAGCTTAGTGGACAGGGGCGAGGGCGAGCAGTACTTC. It codes for CASSLVDRGEGEQYF.

On this clone: The junction departs from the called germline gene at one end, perhaps through a read error. The chain has TRBV7-9 and TRBJ2-7, with 9 bases identical to TRBD2. This CDR3 has 12 residues. CDR1 and CDR2 (germline): SEHNR, FQNEAQ (reference sequence). The CDR3 nucleotides are TGTTCCAGCAGCTTAACTAGCGGGGAGCAGTACTTC. Translation gives CSSSLTSGEQYF.